These T cell receptor beta chains were read from a single sample in a study of a mutant IDH1 vaccine in newly diagnosed glioma. The antigens these receptors bind are not known. This table comes from immunoSEQ multiplex PCR, and its TCRdb copy is limited to in-frame clones, with some not included. Among around 32,000 clones listed, around 90% were seen once. The starting material was peripheral blood mononuclear cells (PBMCs), obtained from a glioma patient whose treatment included an IDH1 peptide vaccine. Receptor source: a woman in her 40s with glioma. Some clones in this sample may be carry-over from other donors' samples. Both conserved end residues are part of each CDR3. A D gene is named only where the DNA matches it firmly. Clone size is stated in some rows and not others, as once, few, many or a class when expanded.

clone_size: .
j_call: TRBJ1-4
d_call: .
v_call: TRBV6-5
cdr3_aa: CASSYQGSAGEKLFF
cdr3_nt: TGTGCCAGCAGTTACCAAGGCTCGGCGGGAGAAAAACTGTTTTTT

clone_size: .
j_call: TRBJ2-6
d_call: .
v_call: TRBV2
cdr3_aa: CASSVLRGSGANVLTF
cdr3_nt: TGTGCCAGCAGTGTGTTGCGGGGATCTGGGGCCAACGTCCTGACTTTC

clone_size: .
j_call: TRBJ2-7
d_call: .
v_call: TRBV29-1
cdr3_aa: CSVDDPRGRTYEQYF
cdr3_nt: TGCAGCGTTGACGACCCGCGGGGAAGGACCTACGAGCAGTACTTC

clone_size: .
j_call: TRBJ2-3
d_call: .
v_call: TRBV9
cdr3_aa: CASSVAPEQGTQYF
cdr3_nt: TGTGCCAGCAGCGTAGCTCCGGAGCAGGGAACGCAGTATTTT

clone_size: .
j_call: TRBJ1-5
d_call: .
v_call: TRBV6-1
cdr3_aa: CASILDSNQPQHF
cdr3_nt: TGTGCCAGCATTCTGGACAGCAATCAGCCCCAGCATTTT

clone_size: .
j_call: TRBJ2-1
d_call: TRBD1
v_call: TRBV6-1
cdr3_aa: CASSVQGERSNNEQFF
cdr3_nt: TGTGCCAGCAGTGTTCAGGGGGAGCGATCAAACAATGAGCAGTTCTTC

clone_size: .
j_call: TRBJ2-7
d_call: .
v_call: TRBV11-2
cdr3_aa: CASSSRLSSYEQYF
cdr3_nt: TGTGCCAGCAGCTCCCGCCTAAGCTCCTACGAGCAGTACTTC

clone_size: .
j_call: TRBJ2-1
d_call: .
v_call: TRBV9
cdr3_aa: CASSVESNEQFF
cdr3_nt: TGTGCCAGCAGCGTCGAATCGAATGAGCAGTTCTTC

clone_size: .
j_call: TRBJ1-2
d_call: TRBD1
v_call: TRBV5-4
cdr3_aa: CASSEGGNYYGYTF
cdr3_nt: TGTGCCAGCAGCGAAGGGGGCAACTACTATGGCTACACCTTC

clone_size: once
j_call: TRBJ2-3
d_call: .
v_call: TRBV7-2
cdr3_aa: CASSSAYSWRKTDTQYF
cdr3_nt: TGTGCCAGCAGCTCCGCTTACTCTTGGCGTAAGACAGATACGCAGTATTTT

clone_size: .
j_call: TRBJ2-7
d_call: .
v_call: TRBV6-5
cdr3_aa: CASSYGDWNYEQYF
cdr3_nt: TGTGCCAGCAGTTACGGCGACTGGAATTACGAGCAGTACTTC

clone_size: .
j_call: TRBJ2-6
d_call: .
v_call: TRBV18
cdr3_aa: CASSPLAVSGANVLTF
cdr3_nt: TGTGCCAGCTCACCACTCGCTGTCTCTGGGGCCAACGTCCTGACTTTC

clone_size: .
j_call: TRBJ1-4
d_call: TRBD1
v_call: TRBV4-3
cdr3_aa: CASSQSQGANEKLFF
cdr3_nt: TGCGCCAGCAGCCAGTCACAGGGGGCGAATGAAAAACTGTTTTTT

clone_size: .
j_call: TRBJ2-7
d_call: .
v_call: TRBV7-2
cdr3_aa: CASSSAFDGYEQYF
cdr3_nt: TGTGCCAGCAGCTCCGCTTTTGACGGATACGAGCAGTACTTC

clone_size: .
j_call: TRBJ2-2
d_call: .
v_call: TRBV28
cdr3_aa: CASTLEGGSLTGELFF
cdr3_nt: TGTGCCAGCACGCTAGAGGGGGGGAGTTTGACCGGGGAGCTGTTTTTT

clone_size: .
j_call: TRBJ2-3
d_call: .
v_call: TRBV12-5
cdr3_aa: CASGLGFGGSTDTQYF
cdr3_nt: TGTGCTAGTGGTTTGGGATTCGGGGGTTCGACAGATACGCAGTATTTT

clone_size: .
j_call: TRBJ2-7
d_call: .
v_call: TRBV9
cdr3_aa: CASSVDTGFYYEQYF
cdr3_nt: TGTGCCAGCAGCGTAGACACGGGCTTCTATTACGAGCAGTACTTC

clone_size: .
j_call: TRBJ2-1
d_call: TRBD2
v_call: TRBV29-1
cdr3_aa: CSVEGLAGGWNEQFF
cdr3_nt: TGCAGCGTTGAAGGCCTAGCGGGAGGCTGGAATGAGCAGTTCTTC

clone_size: .
j_call: TRBJ2-7
d_call: .
v_call: TRBV5-1
cdr3_aa: CASSGSYEQYF
cdr3_nt: TGCGCCAGCAGCGGCTCCTACGAGCAGTACTTC

clone_size: .
j_call: TRBJ2-1
d_call: .
v_call: TRBV21-1
cdr3_aa: CASSKGPQGWDNEQFF
cdr3_nt: TGTGCCAGCAGCAAAGGGCCACAGGGGTGGGACAATGAGCAGTTCTTC

clone_size: .
j_call: TRBJ2-3
d_call: TRBD2
v_call: TRBV9
cdr3_aa: CASSVATGLAGVQDTQYF
cdr3_nt: TGTGCCAGCAGCGTAGCTACGGGGCTAGCGGGAGTGCAAGATACGCAGTATTTT

clone_size: once
j_call: TRBJ1-1
d_call: .
v_call: TRBV9
cdr3_aa: CASSVGNGGNTEAFF
cdr3_nt: TGTGCCAGCAGCGTAGGGAACGGTGGGAACACTGAAGCTTTCTTT

clone_size: .
j_call: TRBJ2-1
d_call: TRBD1
v_call: TRBV19
cdr3_aa: CASSGLVGTGDNEQFF
cdr3_nt: TGTGCCAGTAGTGGCTTAGTCGGGACAGGGGACAATGAGCAGTTCTTC

clone_size: .
j_call: TRBJ2-2
d_call: .
v_call: TRBV19
cdr3_aa: CASSIASVTGELFF
cdr3_nt: TGTGCCAGTAGTATAGCCTCAGTCACCGGGGAGCTGTTTTTT

clone_size: .
j_call: TRBJ2-3
d_call: .
v_call: TRBV28
cdr3_aa: CASLSRGGASTDTQYF
cdr3_nt: TGTGCCAGCCTTTCACGCGGAGGCGCTAGCACAGATACGCAGTATTTT

clone_size: .
j_call: TRBJ2-1
d_call: .
v_call: TRBV10-3
cdr3_aa: CAISEDRSQFF
cdr3_nt: TGTGCCATCAGTGAGGACCGGTCGCAGTTCTTC

clone_size: .
j_call: TRBJ1-2
d_call: .
v_call: TRBV10-3
cdr3_aa: CAILGSDYGYTF
cdr3_nt: TGTGCCATCTTAGGATCTGACTATGGCTACACCTTC

clone_size: few
j_call: TRBJ2-2
d_call: .
v_call: TRBV4-3
cdr3_aa: CASSQERWAPAELFF
cdr3_nt: TGCGCCAGCAGCCAAGAAAGGTGGGCACCGGCGGAGCTGTTTTTT

clone_size: .
j_call: TRBJ1-1
d_call: TRBD1
v_call: TRBV5-1
cdr3_aa: CASSFRDRGMNTEAFF
cdr3_nt: TGCGCCAGCAGCTTCCGGGACAGGGGGATGAACACTGAAGCTTTCTTT

clone_size: .
j_call: TRBJ1-1
d_call: .
v_call: TRBV27
cdr3_aa: CASSLATLTPNTEAFF
cdr3_nt: TGTGCCAGCAGTTTGGCGACACTGACCCCGAACACTGAAGCTTTCTTT

clone_size: once
j_call: TRBJ2-6
d_call: .
v_call: TRBV11-2
cdr3_aa: CASSFNREEISGANVLTF
cdr3_nt: TGTGCCAGCAGCTTTAACAGGGAAGAAATCTCTGGGGCCAACGTCCTGACTTTC

clone_size: .
j_call: TRBJ1-1
d_call: .
v_call: TRBV16
cdr3_aa: CASSQFRTRAFF
cdr3_nt: TGTGCCAGCAGCCAATTTAGGACAAGGGCTTTCTTT

clone_size: .
j_call: TRBJ2-5
d_call: .
v_call: TRBV15
cdr3_aa: CATSIGYPETQYF
cdr3_nt: TGTGCCACCAGCATAGGATACCCAGAGACCCAGTACTTC

clone_size: .
j_call: TRBJ2-1
d_call: .
v_call: TRBV27
cdr3_aa: CASSLLSGEQFF
cdr3_nt: TGTGCCAGCAGTTTACTCTCGGGGGAGCAGTTCTTC

clone_size: few
j_call: TRBJ2-5
d_call: TRBD2
v_call: TRBV6-1
cdr3_aa: CASSVLAGGPETQYF
cdr3_nt: TGTGCCAGCAGTGTACTAGCGGGGGGGCCAGAGACCCAGTACTTC

clone_size: once
j_call: TRBJ2-7
d_call: TRBD1
v_call: TRBV19
cdr3_aa: CASSMSQTTGGTHEQYF
cdr3_nt: TGTGCCAGTAGTATGAGTCAGACGACAGGGGGTACCCACGAGCAGTACTTC

clone_size: .
j_call: TRBJ2-7
d_call: TRBD2
v_call: TRBV7-9
cdr3_aa: CASSISGSSYEQYF
cdr3_nt: TGTGCCAGCAGCATTAGCGGGAGCTCCTACGAGCAGTACTTC

clone_size: .
j_call: TRBJ1-4
d_call: .
v_call: TRBV28
cdr3_aa: CASTPVGGRTNEKLFF
cdr3_nt: TGTGCCAGCACCCCAGTGGGGGGGAGGACTAATGAAAAACTGTTTTTT

clone_size: .
j_call: TRBJ2-5
d_call: .
v_call: TRBV11-2
cdr3_aa: CASSLEVGAMGETQYF
cdr3_nt: TGTGCCAGCAGCTTAGAGGTGGGGGCCATGGGAGAGACCCAGTACTTC

clone_size: .
j_call: TRBJ1-4
d_call: TRBD1
v_call: TRBV2
cdr3_aa: CASTENRGNTNEKLFF
cdr3_nt: TGTGCCAGCACCGAGAACAGGGGTAACACTAATGAAAAACTGTTTTTT

clone_size: .
j_call: TRBJ1-1
d_call: TRBD1
v_call: TRBV9
cdr3_aa: CASSVGWDRGPEAFF
cdr3_nt: TGTGCCAGCAGCGTAGGTTGGGACAGGGGTCCTGAAGCTTTCTTT